These 11 T cell receptor beta chains originate from one sample sequenced in a study of OX40 agonist ivuxolimab in advanced cancers. The library was obtained by the immunoSEQ multiplex PCR assay. The immuneACCESS repertoire file appears here via TCRdb, limited to in-frame rearrangements. These files lack a portion of the clones; in checked studies, under half of the deficit traces to unresolved V genes, and the cause of the others is not known. This sample is represented by tens of thousands of clones; around 87% of them were singletons. Approximately 0.25% of the sample belongs to the ten largest clones. The specimen comprised CD4+ or CD8+ T cells sorted from blood, sampled in a trial of the OX40 agonist ivuxolimab. These TCRs come from an adult with an advanced solid tumor such as melanoma, head and neck, liver or kidney cancer.

The rearrangement joins TRBV19 to TRBJ1-1; D is possibly TRBD1 (6 bases). Per germline, CDR1 LNHDA and CDR2 SQIVND (reference sequence). The CDR3 contains 16 residues. V gave up 3 bases and J gave up 0 bases, with 14 bases separating them. The DNA for the CDR3 is TGTGCCAGTAGTATGACGACAGGTGACATGAACACTGAAGCTTTCTTT. Translating gives CASSMTTGDMNTEAFF.

The rearrangement uses TRBV19 and TRBJ2-7; a weak D match, TRBD1 (6 bases). With 6 bases removed from V and 6 bases from J, the gap between germline ends came to 12 bases. Germline V gene sequence: CDR1 LNHDA, CDR2 SQIVND (reference sequence). The CDR3 loop spans 12 amino acids. The CDR3 loop is CASSSQGGEQYF. Here the CDR3 DNA reads TGTGCCAGTAGCTCACAGGGTGGCGAGCAGTACTTC. Combining the CDR3 with reference TRBV19 and TRBJ2-7 gives the whole variable domain DGGITQSPKYLFRKEGQNVTLSCEQNLNHDAMYWYRQDPGQGLRLIYYSQIVNDFQKGDIAEGYSVSREKKESFPLTVTSAQKNPTAFYLCASSSQGGEQYFGPGTRLTVT.

This clone occurred a few times. The chain joins TRBV14 to TRBJ2-1; D gene unclear. Deletions cut 0 bases from V and 13 bases from J, with 10 bases between. The CDR3 covers 12 residues. Per germline, CDR1 SGHDN and CDR2 FVKESK. The CDR3 region is CASSQEPGPQFF. The CDR3 DNA is TGTGCCAGCAGCCAAGAGCCGGGTCCTCAGTTCTTC.

The chain joins TRBV11-2 to TRBJ1-2; D gene ambiguous. Germline CDR1 SGHAT, CDR2 FQNNGV. Trimming removed 2 bases from V and 5 bases from J, with 15 bases in between. This CDR3 is 15 amino acids long. The CDR3 here is CASSLPNPAAYGYTF. Here the CDR3 DNA reads TGTGCCAGCAGCTTACCGAATCCAGCAGCATATGGCTACACCTTC.

V is TRBV5-6 and J is TRBJ2-7; D call uncertain. The CDR3 spans 14 residues. The V end was cut by 5 bases, the J end by 0 bases, with 12 bases between. Germline CDR1 and CDR2: SGHDT and YYEEEE. In DNA, the CDR3 is TGTGCCAGCAGGACGACGGAAGGCTCCTACGAGCAGTACTTC. Translating gives CASRTTEGSYEQYF.

The chain has TRBV28 and TRBJ2-5; D unresolved. Germline V CDR1 and CDR2: MDHEN, SYDVKM. This CDR3 contains 12 residues. V was clipped by 4 bases and J by 3 bases, with 6 bases between them. CDR3 sequence (DNA): TGTGCCAGCAGTTCCCTAAAAGAGACCCAGTACTTC. Its protein is CASSSLKETQYF.

The CDR3 DNA is TGTGCCAGTAGTATTGGGGTCAGGGGGCCTGAGCAGTTCTTC. Translation gives CASSIGVRGPEQFF. The J gene is TRBJ2-1, the V gene TRBV19; the match to TRBD1 covers 8 bases. V dropped 3 bases and J dropped 9; count of bases not matched to a gene: 7. From germline, CDR1 is LNHDA and CDR2 SQIVND (reference sequence). The CDR3 is made up of 14 amino acids.

This clone was seen just once. The chain links TRBV18 to TRBJ2-2; 10 bases fit TRBD2. Unmatched junction bases numbered 6, after V lost 3 bases and J lost 2 bases. The germline CDR1 and CDR2 sequences are KGHSH and LQKENI. The CDR3 covers 17 residues. The CDR3 here is CASSPWELAGNTGELFF. CDR3 DNA: TGTGCCAGCTCACCTTGGGAACTAGCGGGAAACACCGGGGAGCTGTTTTTT.

This clone appeared a single time. The V call is TRBV6-1, the J call TRBJ1-1; D possibly corresponds to TRBD1 (5 bases). CDR3 size: 17 residues. The germline CDR1 and CDR2 sequences are MNHNS and SASEGT. With 4 bases removed from V and 0 bases from J, the gap between germline ends came to 18 bases. The CDR3 region is CASSGDPPLHMNTEAFF. The CDR3 coding sequence is TGTGCCAGCAGTGGGGACCCTCCGCTCCACATGAACACTGAAGCTTTCTTT.

This chain joins TRBV28 and TRBJ1-4, with D perhaps matching TRBD1 (6 bases). CDR3 length: 15 amino acids. Trimming removed 5 bases at V and 7 bases at J, with 17 bases between. Germline CDR1 is MDHEN and CDR2 is SYDVKM. CDR3 coding DNA: TGTGCCAGCAGTCCCCAGGCAGGGACACGTGAAAAACTGTTTTTT. Protein: CASSPQAGTREKLFF.

CDR3 protein: CASSPLASSYEQYF. In nucleotides, the CDR3 is TGCGCCAGCAGCCCCCTAGCGAGCTCCTACGAGCAGTACTTC. The J gene is TRBJ2-7, the V gene TRBV5-1; tentatively, D is TRBD2 (6 bases). Trimming stripped 4 bases from V and 0 bases from J, with 11 bases between. The germline gives CDR1 SGHRS, CDR2 YFSETQ. The CDR3 contains 14 residues.